Following are 3 T cell receptor delta chains from one sample sequenced in a study of Vδ1+ human thymocytes. The study, taken as a whole, reports: Thymic TRG and TRD repertoires appeared highly polyclonal.

What these receptors recognize is not known. Sequences come from RNA converted to cDNA by reverse transcription. Multiplex PCR used pooled V-gene forward primers and a constant-region reverse primer to amplify CDR3s. TCRdb repeated clone calling on the multiplex PCR reads with CATT. The data contain 80,000 or so delta-chain clones, about 38% of them singletons. Sequenced input: Vdelta1+ gamma-delta thymocytes from the thymus. Stated subset: FACS-sorted CD3+ TCRalphabeta- TCRVdelta1+ TCRVdelta2- thymocytes. The receptors here all came from a boy under two years old who had congenital heart surgery.

A few counts support this clone. The chain carries TRDV1 and TRDJ1, with TRDD2 as a possible D gene (6 bases). The CDR3 spans 18 residues. Trimming shortened V by 2 bases and J by 0 bases, and 19 bases separated the two germline ends. From germline, CDR1 is TSWWSYY and CDR2 QGS. The CDR3 DNA is TGTGCTCTTGGGGAAATAATCCTACTACCGGGGAACACCGATAAACTCATCTTT. Translated: CALGEIILLPGNTDKLIF.

V gene TRDV2 combines with J gene TRDJ1; weak D call: TRDD3 (6 bases). CDR1 and CDR2 from the germline V gene are GEAIGNYY and EKD. The ends were cut back, 9 bases at V and 7 bases at J, with 23 bases in the middle. The CDR3 is 14 amino acids. Here the CDR3 DNA reads TGTGCCACCGGCCCACACGCGGGGATTCTTAAACTCATCTTT. This codes for CATGPHAGILKLIF.

This clone occurred a few times. The chain joins TRDV1 to TRDJ1; 7 bases match TRDD3. Germline CDR1 and CDR2: TSWWSYY and QGS. This CDR3 is built from 17 residues. V shed 3 bases and J 0 bases; nucleotides not matched to a gene: 10. The CDR3 nucleotides read TGTGCTCTTGGGGAGCCGGGGGATGCCCCATACACCGATAAACTCATCTTT. Amino acids: CALGEPGDAPYTDKLIF.